The T cell receptor beta chain under discussion was sequenced for a study of CXCR3-negative and CXCR3-positive naive CD8 T cells. Findings and caveats of the study: Surface CD5 looked about the same in the naive subsets, so the authors worked out TCR strength from TRB CDR3 properties. When CXCR3-positive naive cells were set against CXCR3-negative naive cells, the former had more hydrophobic TRB CDR3s.

Through 5' RACE with UMI labels, the TRB cDNA libraries were prepared. Each CDR3 protein gets one entry in TCRdb, which reprocessed the 5' RACE reads and gives no DNA. Seen in this sample are 100,000 to 150,000 distinct CDR3 sequences; the ten most common clones hold approximately 0.29%. CDR1 is SSHAT and CDR2 is FNYEAQ in the germline V gene (reference sequence). This CDR3 spans 13 amino acids. By frequency, this clonotype registers medium-sized. Its specificity is unknown. This chain joins TRBV7-7 and TRBJ2-1; TCRdb lists TRBD1, though no DNA is available to test this call. The sample comprised naive CXCR3- CD8+ T cells from blood. Subset reported: CD45RO-CCR7+CD27+CD95- naive CD8+ T cells lacking CXCR3 (TNR3-). This sequence was found in a human donor in good health. Some clones in this sample may be carry-over from other donors' samples. This CDR3 reads CASSLGQRNEQFF.